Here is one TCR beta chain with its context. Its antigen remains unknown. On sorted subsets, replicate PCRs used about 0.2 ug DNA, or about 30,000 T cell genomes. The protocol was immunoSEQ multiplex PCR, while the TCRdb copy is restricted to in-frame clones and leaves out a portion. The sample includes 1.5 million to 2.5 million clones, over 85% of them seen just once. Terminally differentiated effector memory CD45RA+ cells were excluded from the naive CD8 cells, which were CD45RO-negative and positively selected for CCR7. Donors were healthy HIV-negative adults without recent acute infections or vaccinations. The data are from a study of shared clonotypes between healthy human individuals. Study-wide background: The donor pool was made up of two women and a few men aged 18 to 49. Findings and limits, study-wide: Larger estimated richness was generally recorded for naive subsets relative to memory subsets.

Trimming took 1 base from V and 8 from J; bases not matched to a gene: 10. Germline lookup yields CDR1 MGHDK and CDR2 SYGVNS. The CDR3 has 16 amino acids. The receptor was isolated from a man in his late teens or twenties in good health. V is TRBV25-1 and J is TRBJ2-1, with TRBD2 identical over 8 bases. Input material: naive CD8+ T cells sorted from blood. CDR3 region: CASSESGGGHNHEQFF. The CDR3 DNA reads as TGTGCCAGCAGTGAATCGGGCGGGGGGCACAACCATGAGCAGTTCTTC.